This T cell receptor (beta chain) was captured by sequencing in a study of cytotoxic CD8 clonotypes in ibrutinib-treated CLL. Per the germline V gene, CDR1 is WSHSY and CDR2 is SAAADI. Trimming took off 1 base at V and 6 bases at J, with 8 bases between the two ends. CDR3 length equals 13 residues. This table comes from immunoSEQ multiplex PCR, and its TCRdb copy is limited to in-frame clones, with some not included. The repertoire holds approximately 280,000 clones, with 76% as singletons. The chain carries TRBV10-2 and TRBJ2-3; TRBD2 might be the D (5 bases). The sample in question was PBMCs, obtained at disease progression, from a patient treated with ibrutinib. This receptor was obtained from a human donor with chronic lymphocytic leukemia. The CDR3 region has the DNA TGCGCCAGCAGTGAGTACCGAGGGGATACGCAGTATTTT. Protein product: CASSEYRGDTQYF.